This T cell receptor (beta chain) comes out of a study of blood T cell repertoires in COVID-19. Overall study context: The United States, Italy and Spain were the sources of the acute and convalescent COVID-19 samples. Nucleic acid was either cDNA or gDNA, and it came from T cells, B-cell-depleted T cells, or PBMCs.

The CDR3 extends over 15 amino acids. V lost 11 bases, J lost 2 bases, and 21 bases lay in between. Per germline, CDR1 MNHNS and CDR2 SASEGT. Profiling relied on immunoSEQ multiplex PCR, and the TCRdb table lists in-frame clones only, not all of them. There are tens of thousands of clones in the sample; around 85% occur only once, and approximately 16% lies in the top ten. The specimen sequenced was peripheral blood. The chain combines TRBV6-1 with TRBJ1-1, with D hard to call. This clonotype was sampled from a woman aged 60 to 75 with COVID-19, enrolled during active disease. CDR3 residues: CAAQVSLVRNTEAFF. CDR3 nucleotide sequence: TGTGCCGCCCAGGTGAGCCTCGTCCGTAACACTGAAGCTTTCTTT.